This TCR beta chain is drawn from a study of cytomegalovirus exposure and HLA in healthy donors. Study context: Researchers previously reported finding 117 million unique TCR beta sequences from about 200 million T cells.

Primers included in the PCR were 60 Vbeta and 13 Jbeta primers. How the authors handled the data: In a later analysis, 8.5 million to 14 million of approximately 81 million unique beta chains occurred in at least two donors. Method: immunoSEQ multiplex PCR; TCRdb's copy keeps in-frame clones and lacks some. The V and J calls and the clone size are those of that table, but D and trimming were determined from the DNA. This sample has nearly 110,000 clones; about 84% occur once, and the top ten carry 2% to 2.5%. This CDR3 spans 18 amino acids. The junction had 24 bases not matched to a gene; V was cut back by 7 bases and J by 7 bases. Germline V gene data show CDR1 as GTSNPN and CDR2 as SVGIG (reference sequence). As to this clone: The target antigen is unknown.

Findings of the study overall: Presence/absence analyses took donor sequencing depth as roughly uniform. While the bulk of TCR sequences proved rare, some public TCRs turned up in many donors.

Specimen: PBMCs. The chain couples TRBV30 to TRBJ2-7; 11 nucleotides agree with TRBD2. The receptor was derived from a man aged 25 to 45 in good health and CMV-seronegative. The CDR3 here is CASTTSRTSGHPSGEQYF. DNA of the CDR3: TGTGCCTCTACAACTTCTCGGACTAGCGGGCACCCCTCCGGGGAGCAGTACTTC.